This is a list of T cell receptor beta chains from one sample in a study of blood T cell repertoires in COVID-19. Sequenced by immunoSEQ multiplex PCR; TCRdb stores in-frame clones only, minus some. This sample yields fewer than 150,000 clones, of which around 87% are seen a single time; roughly 30% belongs to the top ten. The sequencing input was peripheral blood. The receptors come from a woman between 70 and 85 years old with acute or convalescent COVID-19. Each CDR3 is given with its conserved first and last residue. D genes are given only for firm matches. Rows give clone size only sometimes, using once, few, many, or a class for an expanded clone.

v_call	clone_size	d_call	j_call	cdr3_nt	cdr3_aa
TRBV28	NA	NA	TRBJ1-2	TGTGCCAGCAGCACGGGTCTAGGTCCTTCTAACTATGGCTACACCTTC	CASSTGLGPSNYGYTF
TRBV13	once	TRBD1	TRBJ1-2	TGTGCCAGCAGCCTCGGGACAGGTTCTAACTATGGCTACACCTTC	CASSLGTGSNYGYTF
TRBV15	NA	NA	TRBJ2-7	TGTGCCACCAGCAGCACGACGACAGACAGGGAGGAGTACTTC	CATSSTTTDREEYF
TRBV4-1	NA	TRBD2	TRBJ2-7	TGCGCCAGCAGCCAAGGGGGACTAGCGGGAGTAACCTACGAGCAGTACTTC	CASSQGGLAGVTYEQYF
TRBV11-3	NA	TRBD1	TRBJ1-2	TGTGCCAGCGCAGCCGGGACAGGGAGGTATGGCTACACCTTC	CASAAGTGRYGYTF
TRBV5-1	NA	NA	TRBJ1-1	TGCGCCAGCAGCTTGGTCAGGGGCACTGAAGCTTTCTTT	CASSLVRGTEAFF
TRBV10-1	NA	NA	TRBJ1-3	TGCGCCAGCAGAGAAGGGGCAGCTGGAAACACCATATATTTT	CASREGAAGNTIYF
TRBV2	NA	TRBD1	TRBJ1-2	TGTGCCAGCAAAGGTGACAGGGGTGGCTACACCTTC	CASKGDRGGYTF
TRBV28	NA	TRBD1	TRBJ2-3	TGTGCCAGCCTACCGAGGGGACAGGGCTACACAGATACGCAGTATTTT	CASLPRGQGYTDTQYF
TRBV28	NA	NA	TRBJ1-4	TGTGCCAGCCCGGACAGACGACCACATGCAACTAATGAAAAACTGTTTTTT	CASPDRRPHATNEKLFF
TRBV7-3	NA	NA	TRBJ2-5	TGTGCCAGCAGCTTAGGTGGGAGGGAGACCCAGTACTTC	CASSLGGRETQYF
TRBV19	NA	TRBD1	TRBJ1-2	TGTGCCAGTATCCCAGGGACAGGGCGTAACTATGGCTACACCTTC	CASIPGTGRNYGYTF
TRBV7-3	NA	NA	TRBJ1-2	TGTGCCAGCAGCTTAGCGGGCGGTGATTACACCTTC	CASSLAGGDYTF
TRBV27	few	NA	TRBJ1-3	TGTGCCAGCAGTTCCCCGCGCTCTGGAAACACCATATATTTT	CASSSPRSGNTIYF
TRBV11-3	few	NA	TRBJ2-7	TGTGCCAGCAGCCGGACAAACTACGAGCAGTACTTC	CASSRTNYEQYF
TRBV3-1/TRBV3-2	NA	NA	TRBJ1-1	TGTGCCAGCAGCCCCACACCGGGGGGGCGATTAACTGAAGCTTTCTTT	CASSPTPGGRLTEAFF
TRBV3-1/TRBV3-2	NA	TRBD1	TRBJ2-1	TGTGCCAGCAGCCACCCCGTCCGGACAGGGAACCACAATGAGCAGTTCTTC	CASSHPVRTGNHNEQFF
TRBV5-1	NA	NA	TRBJ2-3	TGCGCCAGCAACGGAGGACAGCTTAGCACAGATACGCAGTATTTT	CASNGGQLSTDTQYF
TRBV6-5	NA	NA	TRBJ1-2	TGTGCCAGCAGAGAGCAATTCTATGGCTACACCTTC	CASREQFYGYTF
TRBV5-6	NA	NA	TRBJ1-2	TGTGCCAGCAGCGCAACGGACGGGATCTATACTGGCTACACCTTC	CASSATDGIYTGYTF
TRBV6-1	NA	TRBD1	TRBJ2-7	TGTGCCAGCAGTGATTACAGGGGGCGCGGGAGTGAGCAGTACTTC	CASSDYRGRGSEQYF
TRBV29-1	once	TRBD2	TRBJ2-5	TGCAGCGTCGCCCCCTCTAGCGGGGGGGCAGAGACCCAGTACTTC	CSVAPSSGGAETQYF
TRBV4-1	NA	NA	TRBJ1-4	TGCGCCAGCAGCCATAGGCGGGATACGAGCGGAAAACTGTTTTTT	CASSHRRDTSGKLFF
TRBV30	NA	TRBD2	TRBJ2-3	TGTGCCTGGAGTCCCACGGGGGGGGGCTGGGATACGCAGTATTTT	CAWSPTGGGWDTQYF
TRBV12-3/TRBV12-4	NA	NA	TRBJ1-1	TGTGCCAGCAGTTTTGGGCTATATGAAGCTTTCTTT	CASSFGLYEAFF
TRBV29-1	NA	NA	TRBJ2-7	TGCAGCGGTGCACAGGGGAGGGAGCAGTACTTC	CSGAQGREQYF
TRBV7-2	NA	TRBD2	TRBJ2-5	TGTGCCAGCAGCTTATCTAGCGGGGTAGGAGAGACCCAGTACTTC	CASSLSSGVGETQYF
TRBV3-1/TRBV3-2	NA	TRBD2	TRBJ2-7	TGTGCCAGCAGCGCAGGACTAGCGGGGGGGACCTACGAGCAGTACTTC	CASSAGLAGGTYEQYF
TRBV5-1	few	NA	TRBJ2-3	TGCGCCAGCAGCTTGGCCACTGGTAGCGGCACAGATACGCAGTATTTT	CASSLATGSGTDTQYF
TRBV7-9	NA	TRBD2	TRBJ2-2	TGTGCCAGCAGCTTGTGGGGGGGACCGAACACCGGGGAGCTGTTTTTT	CASSLWGGPNTGELFF
TRBV2	NA	TRBD1	TRBJ1-1	TGTGCCAGCAGTTCGGGACAGGGGAACACTGAAGCTTTCTTT	CASSSGQGNTEAFF
TRBV18	few	TRBD1	TRBJ1-4	TGTGCCAGCTCAGCACCGGGACAGGATAATGAAAAACTGTTTTTT	CASSAPGQDNEKLFF
TRBV5-5	NA	TRBD2	TRBJ2-5	TGTGCCAGCAGCTTGGCCCCTAGCGGGGGGGCCCGGGAGACCCAGTACTTC	CASSLAPSGGARETQYF
TRBV30	NA	NA	TRBJ2-3	TGTGCCTGGAGCACATCCCAGACTGCCGATACGCAGTATTTT	CAWSTSQTADTQYF
TRBV29-1	NA	NA	TRBJ2-6	TGCAGCGTAGCTAGATCTGGGGCCAACGTCCTGACTTTC	CSVARSGANVLTF
TRBV28	NA	NA	TRBJ1-2	TGTGCCAGTATGGGGCCCCGGGCCTATGGCTACACCTTC	CASMGPRAYGYTF
TRBV3-1/TRBV3-2	NA	NA	TRBJ1-2	TGTGCCAGCAGCCGGAAGCGGGGGTTATGGGATGGCTACACCTTC	CASSRKRGLWDGYTF
TRBV10-3	NA	TRBD1	TRBJ1-4	TGTGCCAACTTACAGGGGGCTAAGGAAAAACTGTTTTTT	CANLQGAKEKLFF
TRBV3-1/TRBV3-2	NA	NA	TRBJ1-2	TGTGCCAGCAGCCAAGTTGGGACCGGGGGCTATGGCTACACCTTC	CASSQVGTGGYGYTF
TRBV7-9	NA	TRBD1	TRBJ1-2	TGTGCCAGCAGCATATGGACAGGGGAGAGGGTCTATGGCTACACCTTC	CASSIWTGERVYGYTF
TRBV20-1	NA	TRBD2	TRBJ2-7	TGCAGTGCCCGGACTAGCGGGGAGCAGTACTTC	CSARTSGEQYF
TRBV27	NA	NA	TRBJ2-7	TGTGCCAGCAGCCCAGGACTTTCTGGACAGCAGTACTTC	CASSPGLSGQQYF
TRBV7-6	NA	NA	TRBJ2-1	TGTGCCAGCAGCTCTGAGGGGGGGGGTATTGCGGCTGACAATGAGCAGTTCTTC	CASSSEGGGIAADNEQFF
TRBV30	NA	NA	TRBJ1-2	TGTGCCTGGACCTCCGGGTTGGGCTATGGCTACACCTTC	CAWTSGLGYGYTF
TRBV11-2	NA	NA	TRBJ1-2	TGTGCCAGCAGCGAATTTTCAGGGAACTATGGCTACACCTTC	CASSEFSGNYGYTF
TRBV27	NA	NA	TRBJ1-2	TGTGCCAGCAGTCCTCACAGGGACTATGGCTACACCTTC	CASSPHRDYGYTF
TRBV3-1/TRBV3-2	NA	TRBD2	TRBJ2-2	TGTGCCAGCAGCCAAGTCAGCGGGGCCTCAACCGGGGAGCTGTTTTTT	CASSQVSGASTGELFF
TRBV6-4	NA	NA	TRBJ1-2	TGTGCCAGCAGTGAGCAGCCTTCAGGGCTTGGGGGCTACACCTTC	CASSEQPSGLGGYTF
TRBV3-1/TRBV3-2	NA	TRBD1	TRBJ1-6	TGTGCCAGCAGCCATTGGGACAGGGGGGGGTACGGGTCACCCCTCCACTTT	CASSHWDRGGYGSPLHF
TRBV2	NA	TRBD1	TRBJ1-1	TGTGCCAGCAAACAGGGGGTTGAAGCTTTCTTT	CASKQGVEAFF
TRBV10-3	NA	NA	TRBJ2-7	TGTGCCATCAGTCCCGGGACACTAAACAAGGGCTACGAGCAGTACTTC	CAISPGTLNKGYEQYF
TRBV7-3	NA	NA	TRBJ1-6	TGTGCCAGCAGTATCTGGGCCCAAGGTTCACCCCTCCACTTT	CASSIWAQGSPLHF
TRBV28	NA	TRBD1	TRBJ2-7	TGTGCCAGCCGGGGGAGGGGACAGGGAACTCTTTACGAGCAGTACTTC	CASRGRGQGTLYEQYF
TRBV28	NA	TRBD1	TRBJ1-6	TGTGCCAGCAGCACTCGGGACAGAGAGGCCGAGGGCTATAATTCACCCCTCCACTTT	CASSTRDREAEGYNSPLHF
TRBV5-1	NA	TRBD1	TRBJ2-5	TGCGCCAGCAGCTTTGGACAGGGGGCCGGAGAGACCCAGTACTTC	CASSFGQGAGETQYF
TRBV6-5	NA	NA	TRBJ2-1	TGTGCCAGCTACCTAGGGGGCGCGGGGTACAATGAGCAGTTCTTC	CASYLGGAGYNEQFF
TRBV6-4	NA	NA	TRBJ2-6	TGTGCCAGCAGTGAAGGGGGATTAACTGGGGCCAACGTCCTGACTTTC	CASSEGGLTGANVLTF
TRBV28	NA	TRBD1	TRBJ1-2	TGTGCCAGCACCGGGGACAGGGCTGGCTACACCTTC	CASTGDRAGYTF